This T cell receptor beta chain comes out of a study of cytomegalovirus exposure and HLA in healthy donors. Whole-study results and caveats: In a later analysis, the majority of CMV-associated beta chains seemingly showed HLA restriction. Rare TCR sequences dominated, though some public TCRs recurred in many donors.

Worth noting for this clone: Its antigen is currently unknown.

The PCR contained 60 Vbeta and 13 Jbeta primers. Using immunoSEQ multiplex PCR, the repertoire was profiled, and TCRdb retains in-frame clones only, with some absent. The sample contains roughly 90,000 clones, around 82% of which appear only once. Sample: PBMCs. The sequence was collected from a man between 25 and 39 years old in good health and CMV-seropositive.

The CDR3 nucleotides read TGTGCCAGCAGTTGGGCCGGGACAGGGTTCTACGAGCAGTACTTC. It is translated as CASSWAGTGFYEQYF. The chain carries TRBV28 and TRBJ2-7; 9 bases map to TRBD1. Unmatched junction bases numbered 7, after V lost 4 bases and J lost 3 bases. Germline lookup yields CDR1 MDHEN and CDR2 SYDVKM. The CDR3 extends over 15 amino acids.